Listed below are T cell receptor beta chains from one sample, sequenced in a study of cytomegalovirus exposure and HLA in healthy donors. The protocol was immunoSEQ multiplex PCR, while the TCRdb copy is restricted to in-frame clones and leaves out a portion. The table lists just under 95,000 clones, approximately 77% of them singletons. Sequences were obtained from PBMCs. The source of these receptors is a human donor in good health. Each CDR3 is given with its conserved first and last residue. A D gene is named only where the DNA matches it firmly. The size of a clone is reported for some rows only, either as once, few or many, or as a class for expanded clones.

D | J | size | V | DNA | CDR3
TRBD1 | TRBJ2-3 | - | TRBV7-2 | TGTGCCAGCAGCCAAATGGGACAGGGGGTGGAGGATACGCAGTATTTT | CASSQMGQGVEDTQYF
- | TRBJ2-3 | - | TRBV6-6 | TGTGCCAGCACCAAGCAGGGGAATCCCCCAGATACGCAGTATTTT | CASTKQGNPPDTQYF
TRBD1 | TRBJ1-2 | - | TRBV5-1 | TGCGCCAGCAGCTTGTCCGGGACAGGGGGGGACTATGGCTACACCTTC | CASSLSGTGGDYGYTF
- | TRBJ2-7 | - | TRBV27 | TGTGCCAGCAGTCGACAGTTTTCCTACGAGCAGTACTTC | CASSRQFSYEQYF
TRBD1 | TRBJ1-1 | - | TRBV19 | TGTGCCAGTAGGACCGCCGGGACAGGGAGCGTCACTGAAGCTTTCTTT | CASRTAGTGSVTEAFF
TRBD2 | TRBJ2-2 | few | TRBV18 | TGTGCCAGCTCACCTGGACTAGCGGGACTTACCGGGGAGCTGTTTTTT | CASSPGLAGLTGELFF
- | TRBJ2-7 | few | TRBV19 | TGTGCCAGTAGAGGGGGACATGGCTACGAGCAGTACTTC | CASRGGHGYEQYF
TRBD1 | TRBJ1-1 | - | TRBV5-4 | TGTGCCAGCAGCCTGGACAGGGGGTCTATGACTGAAGCTTTCTTT | CASSLDRGSMTEAFF
TRBD2 | TRBJ2-5 | - | TRBV6-5 | TGTGCCAGCAGCGGACTAGTCGGGGAGACCCAGTACTTC | CASSGLVGETQYF
TRBD2 | TRBJ2-3 | few | TRBV10-2 | TGCGCCAGCAGAGGACTAGCGGGAGGGCGGCGCACAGATACGCAGTATTTT | CASRGLAGGRRTDTQYF
TRBD2 | TRBJ2-7 | once | TRBV10-3 | TGTGCCATCAGTGATAGCGGGGGGGCCTACGAGCAGTACTTC | CAISDSGGAYEQYF
- | TRBJ1-2 | - | TRBV10-3 | TGTGCCATCAGTGAGTCGAGTGGCTACACCTTC | CAISESSGYTF
TRBD2 | TRBJ2-3 | - | TRBV2 | TGTGCCAGCAGTGGGACCGGGACTATCACTCATACGCAGTATTTT | CASSGTGTITHTQYF
- | TRBJ2-7 | - | TRBV28 | TGTGCCAGCGGGTCTAGCTCCTACGAGCAGTACTTC | CASGSSSYEQYF
- | TRBJ2-7 | once | TRBV5-1 | TGCGCCAGCAGCTTGGGGTGGGGCACGGACTACGAGCAGTACTTC | CASSLGWGTDYEQYF
- | TRBJ2-7 | - | TRBV27 | TGTGCCAGCAGCCGGGACATTCGCTCTGAGTACGAGCAGTACTTC | CASSRDIRSEYEQYF
TRBD2 | TRBJ2-1 | - | TRBV29-1 | TGCAGCGTTGCGGGCGGGGGGTCGAATGAGCAGTTCTTC | CSVAGGGSNEQFF
- | TRBJ1-5 | few | TRBV5-1 | TGCGCCAGCAGCTTGGCAGGTGGGCCCCAGCATTTT | CASSLAGGPQHF
TRBD2 | TRBJ2-7 | - | TRBV4-3 | TGCGCCAGCAGCCCGTTACTAGCGGGAGCCTACGAGCAGTACTTC | CASSPLLAGAYEQYF
TRBD2 | TRBJ2-3 | - | TRBV27 | TGTGCCAGCAGTTTCTATCGGACTAGCGGGGGCACAGATACGCAGTATTTT | CASSFYRTSGGTDTQYF